This passage covers 2 T cell receptor beta chains from one sample sequenced in a study of T cell responses to AZD1222 COVID-19 vaccine. Method: immunoSEQ multiplex PCR; TCRdb's copy keeps in-frame clones and lacks some. This table has 150,000 to 200,000 clones, roughly 91% appearing once. The sample in question was peripheral blood, obtained on day 0 of AZD1222 vaccination. These TCRs come from an adult in good health.

This chain uses TRBV3-1 (or the pseudogene TRBV3-2) with TRBJ2-7, with a tentative D call TRBD1 (6 bases). V lost 1 base, J lost 6 bases, and 16 bases lay in between. The CDR3 sequence is 15 residues long. Germline V CDR1 and CDR2: LGHDT, YNNKEL (reference sequence). CDR3 DNA sequence: TGTGCCAGCAGCCAAGGAGCAGGGGTAGTAGGCGAGCAGTACTTC. Translated, it gives CASSQGAGVVGEQYF.

The CDR3 DNA follows: TGTGCCAGCAGTTACTCGCTCCCCAGGGGATCTGAAGCTTTCTTT. This gives the protein CASSYSLPRGSEAFF. The rearrangement joins TRBV6-5 to TRBJ1-1; D might be TRBD1 (6 bases). V was trimmed by 0 bases and J by 6 bases, leaving 14 bases between them. The length of the CDR3 is 15 residues. Germline CDR1 is MNHEY and CDR2 is SVGAGI.